This is a list of T cell receptor beta chains from one sample in a study of shared clonotypes between healthy human individuals. Here immunoSEQ multiplex PCR was the method, and the copy in TCRdb shows in-frame clones only, minus some. Of about 2,500,000 clones listed, 90% to 95% were seen once; the top ten hold about 0.13%. The sequencing input was naive CD4+ T cells sorted from blood. These receptors all come from a man between 18 and 29 years old in good health. The CDR3 runs from the conserved cysteine through the conserved F or W. Fields, in order: J gene, D gene, V gene, clone size, CDR3 DNA, CDR3 protein. D genes are given only for firm matches. Size is omitted from some rows. Given values are once, few, many or a class for expanded clones.

TRBJ2-1 TRBD2 TRBV5-1 NA TGCGCCAGCAGATTAGCGGGACGACGCGTCGGGGAAGGGGTGCAGTTCTTC CASRLAGRRVGEGVQFF
TRBJ2-3 NA TRBV6-1 NA TGTGCCAGCAGAAGACCAGGGCCAGATACGCAGTATTTT CASRRPGPDTQYF
TRBJ1-1 NA TRBV25-1 NA TGTGCCAGCAGTGAACATAACAGACAGAACACTGAAGCTTTCTTT CASSEHNRQNTEAFF
TRBJ2-1 TRBD2 TRBV7-9 NA TGTGCCAGCAGCCTGGGACTAGCGGGGGGACTTTACAATGAGCAGTTCTTC CASSLGLAGGLYNEQFF
TRBJ2-2 NA TRBV6-4 NA TGTGCCAGCAGTGACTCGACCGGGGAGCTGTTTTTT CASSDSTGELFF
TRBJ1-6 TRBD1 TRBV6-1 NA TGTGCCAGTAAAACAGGGGCTAATTCACCCCTCCACTTT CASKTGANSPLHF
TRBJ2-5 NA TRBV4-3 NA TGCGCCAGCAGCCAAGATTCCCCACTTAGGGGAGAGACCCAGTACTTC CASSQDSPLRGETQYF
TRBJ1-6 NA TRBV5-6 NA TGTGCCAGCAGCTTGGTAGGGACGGGAAATTCACCCCTCCACTTT CASSLVGTGNSPLHF
TRBJ2-1 TRBD1 TRBV15 once TGTGCCACCAGCCAAGGGACAGGGGCATCAAATGAGCAGTTCTTC CATSQGTGASNEQFF
TRBJ2-2 NA TRBV10-3 NA TGTGCCATCAGTTTAGAGCCTAACACCGGGGAGCTGTTTTTT CAISLEPNTGELFF
TRBJ1-3 NA TRBV6-1 NA TGTGCCAGCAGGTCCTTCGGGGGCTCTGGAAACACCATATATTTT CASRSFGGSGNTIYF
TRBJ2-1 TRBD2 TRBV4-3 once TGCGCCAGCAGCCAACAACTAGCGGGATACAATGAGCAGTTCTTC CASSQQLAGYNEQFF
TRBJ1-2 TRBD1 TRBV5-5 once TGTGCCAGCAGCATTGGGACAGGGACTGGCTACACCTTC CASSIGTGTGYTF
TRBJ1-1 NA TRBV6-1 NA TGTGCCAGCAGTCCCGGACCGTGGGACACTGAAGCTTTCTTT CASSPGPWDTEAFF
TRBJ1-6 TRBD1 TRBV30 NA TGTGCCTCTAGAGGACAGGCTAATTCACCCCTCCACTTT CASRGQANSPLHF
TRBJ2-5 NA TRBV20-1 few TGCAGTGCTAATCGAGCCGAGACCCAGTACTTC CSANRAETQYF
TRBJ2-5 TRBD2 TRBV10-2 NA TGCGCCAGCAGTGTCGTTCGACTAGCGGGAGGGCCCCAGGAGACCCAGTACTTC CASSVVRLAGGPQETQYF
TRBJ1-2 NA TRBV6-5 NA TGTGCCAGCAGTTACTCGGGTGTGGCAGGGTCTGGCTACACCTTC CASSYSGVAGSGYTF
TRBJ2-7 NA TRBV5-1 NA TGCGCCAGCAGCTTGGGCGTCGAGACGTCCTACGAGCAGTACTTC CASSLGVETSYEQYF
TRBJ2-7 NA TRBV5-1 NA TGCGCCAGCAGCCTCGAAGGAGAGCAGTACTTC CASSLEGEQYF
TRBJ2-7 NA TRBV7-9 NA TGTGCCAGCAGCCGGACAGACGAGCAGTACTTC CASSRTDEQYF
TRBJ1-5 NA TRBV6-5 NA TGTGCCAGCAGTTACCAACCCGAAGGGGGGTGGCCCCAGCATTTT CASSYQPEGGWPQHF
TRBJ2-3 NA TRBV5-6 NA TGTGCCAGCAGCTTGTTTAACTATAGACCTTGGCGGAGCACAGATACGCAGTATTTT CASSLFNYRPWRSTDTQYF
TRBJ2-5 NA TRBV30 NA TGTGCCTGGAGCCCAATAGCCGAGACCCAGTACTTC CAWSPIAETQYF
TRBJ1-3 TRBD1 TRBV6-5 NA TGTGCCAGCAGAAAGACAGGGGCTAGAAACACCATATATTTT CASRKTGARNTIYF
TRBJ2-6 TRBD1 TRBV11-2 once TGTGCCAGCAGCCGTGGACAGGGGAGGGCCAACGTCCTGACTTTC CASSRGQGRANVLTF
TRBJ1-2 NA TRBV5-1 NA TGCGCCAGCAGCTTGTCGCAAAAAGAAGCTAACTATGGCTACACCTTC CASSLSQKEANYGYTF
TRBJ1-4 NA TRBV21-1 NA TGTGCCAGCAGCGGACCTGAGGAGCCTGTGCATTGTGAAAAACTGTTTTTT CASSGPEEPVHCEKLFF
TRBJ2-5 NA TRBV14 NA TGTGCCAGCAGCCAAGATCTAAGGGGACAGACCCAGTACTTC CASSQDLRGQTQYF
TRBJ2-7 TRBD1 TRBV29-1 NA TGCAGCGTTACCAGGACAGGGGGTTACGAGCAGTACTTC CSVTRTGGYEQYF
TRBJ2-1 TRBD1 TRBV7-2 NA TGTGCCAGCAGCATACAACAGGGGTCCTACAATGAGCAGTTCTTC CASSIQQGSYNEQFF
TRBJ2-5 NA TRBV7-9 NA TGTGCCAGCAGCTTAGCGCGTATATGGGGGGAAGAGACCCAGTACTTC CASSLARIWGEETQYF
TRBJ2-1 TRBD1 TRBV5-1 NA TGCGCCAGCAGATCCGGGACAGGGGCCCACAATGAGCAGTTCTTC CASRSGTGAHNEQFF
TRBJ2-5 TRBD2 TRBV27 once TGTGCCAGCAGTTTATTGGGACTAGCGGAACAAGAGACCCAGTACTTC CASSLLGLAEQETQYF
TRBJ2-1 NA TRBV9 NA TGTGCCAGCACCCATACCTCTAGCGTCCCCCTCAATGAGCAGTTCTTC CASTHTSSVPLNEQFF